These 26 T cell receptor beta chains were all obtained from the same sample, sequenced in a study of tumor-infiltrating lymphocytes in primary liver carcinoma (dated by TCRdb to about 2017). The sequencer listed for this sample is Illumina HiSeq 2500. Using a constant-region primer and ProtoScript II reverse transcriptase, TCRbeta-specific cDNA was reverse-transcribed from around 520 ng total RNA. TCRbeta libraries were built with three nested multiplex PCR rounds, a slightly modified ARM-PCR procedure. The first two PCR rounds used multiplex TRBV1-TRBV30 forward primers with a Cbeta reverse primer, each for approximately 11 cycles. In-frame beta chains were kept once TCRdb had trimmed the public reads at Q25 with fastp and called clones with MiXCR. CDR3 protein duplicates are merged, each entry listing the most common genes and DNA. The sample table records roughly 80,000 distinct CDR3 sequences; approximately 70% of these occur just once. Roughly a fifth of the sample is in the top ten clones.

Total RNA and DNA were co-extracted without cell sorting from approximately 20-30 mg of bulk tissue using the AllPrep DNA/RNA mini kit. Sequenced: liver tumor tissue from sampling region 1. The cell subset or site label of this sample denotes: tumor region T1, superior pole. These TCRs come from a man aged 35 to 55 with primary liver carcinoma and hepatitis B virus infection.

There are many counts of this clonotype. The chain employs TRBV7-9 and TRBJ2-1, with 8 bases aligning to TRBD1. The CDR3 length is 15 residues. Germline V gene sequence: CDR1 SEHNR, CDR2 FQNEAQ (reference sequence). Trimming at V came to 3 bases and at J to 6 bases, leaving 7 bases not matched to a gene. CDR3 coding DNA: TGTGCCAGCAGCTTTTGGACAGGGTCGGGCAATGAGCAGTTCTTC. Translating it yields CASSFWTGSGNEQFF.

This chain connects TRBV5-1 to TRBJ2-5; the match to TRBD1 covers 11 bases. This CDR3 contains 14 residues. V lost 5 bases, J lost 5 bases, and 5 bases stayed unmatched. In germline, CDR1 is SGHRS, CDR2 YFSETQ. This CDR3 is CASRPDRGRETQYF. CDR3 coding DNA: TGCGCCAGCAGGCCGGACAGGGGGCGGGAGACCCAGTACTTC.

Many counts were recorded for this clonotype. This chain uses TRBV6-5 with TRBJ2-7, with D hard to call. Germline V lookup: CDR1 MNHEY, CDR2 SVGAGI. The CDR3 loop spans 14 amino acids. V was cut by 0 bases and J by 7 bases, with 13 bases left in between. The CDR3: CASSYSSGPWEQYF. CDR3 bases: TGTGCCAGCAGTTACTCTTCCGGGCCGTGGGAGCAGTACTTC.

Remarks on this clonotype: A junction end diverges from the germline sequence, so it may reflect a read error. The chain links TRBV11-3 to TRBJ2-3; D is possibly TRBD2 (5 bases). Germline V gene sequence: CDR1 SGHNT, CDR2 YENEEA. This CDR3 is 13 amino acids long. The CDR3 spells CASSRDEADTRYF. CDR3 bases: TGTGCCAGCAGCCGGGATGAGGCAGATACGCGGTATTTT.

A few counts support this clonotype. One end of the junction is discordant with germline, which a read error may explain. The chain recombines TRBV11-2 with TRBJ2-5, with 7 bases that match TRBD2. The CDR3 loop spans 15 amino acids. Looked up from germline, CDR1 is SGHAT and CDR2 is FQNNGV. DNA of the CDR3: TGTGCCAACAGCTTGGTGTTAGCGGGCTCAGAGACCCAGTACTTC. The encoded protein is CANSLVLAGSETQYF.

This clonotype was seen a single time. Since the CDR3 does not end with the conserved phenylalanine or tryptophan, this likely comes from a read error. This chain uses TRBV29-1 with TRBJ2-7, with 8 bases matching TRBD1. Germline V CDR1 and CDR2: SQVTM, ANQGSEA. The CDR3 extends over 13 amino acids. The CDR3 reads CSIDGQGPYEQYL. CDR3 coding DNA: TGCAGCATTGACGGACAGGGCCCCTACGAGCAGTACTTA.

Comment on this clonotype: This CDR3 is missing its conserved last phenylalanine or tryptophan, likely due to a read error. The DNA is left out, because the CDR3 cannot be placed on it with certainty; the CDR3 is given as TCRdb lists it. The V gene is TRBV11-2, the J gene TRBJ2-1; the tabulated D call, TRBD2, remains unverified against the DNA. The germline V gene has CDR1 SGHAT and CDR2 FQNNGV. The CDR3 is 16 amino acids in total, end residues counted. The CDR3 is CASSLDIGLAMGGQFI.

Turning to this clonotype: The junction shows a germline mismatch at one end, possibly a read error. This chain joins TRBV11-2 and TRBJ2-7; TRBD2 matches 15 bases. CDR3 size: 18 residues. Germline V gene data show CDR1 as SGHAT and CDR2 as FQNNGV. The CDR3 DNA is TGTGCTAGCAGCTTGTCCGTTGGACTAGCGGGAGGGGTGTACGAGCAGTACTTC. It yields the protein CASSLSVGLAGGVYEQYF.

A word on this clonotype: Given a much more abundant clone one base away, this may be a read error. The chain uses TRBV28 and TRBJ1-1; TRBD1 agrees at 7 bases. V shed 8 bases and J 5 bases; nucleotides not matched to a gene: 11. CDR3 length: 14 amino acids. Germline loops: CDR1 MDHEN, CDR2 SYDVKM. CDR3 DNA sequence: TGTGCCAGCTGTCTCCGGACAGGTTGGACTGAAGCTTTCTTT. It specifies CASCLRTGWTEAFF. Combining the CDR3 with reference TRBV28 and TRBJ1-1 gives the whole variable domain DVKVTQSSRYLVKRTGEKVFLECVQDMDHENMFWYRQDPGLGLRLIYFSYDVKMKEKGDIPEGYSVSREKKERFSLILESASTNQTSMYLCASCLRTGWTEAFFGQGTRLTVV.

The table lists this clonotype with a count of one. Relative to the germline gene, one junction end is altered; a read error may explain this. This chain connects TRBV6-6 to TRBJ2-3; TRBD1 or TRBD2 may be the D gene (5 bases each). The CDR3 length is 15 residues. Germline lookup yields CDR1 MNHNY and CDR2 SVGAGI (reference sequence). The CDR3 protein is CARSFGQASTATHYF. The CDR3 coding sequence is TGTGCCAGGAGTTTTGGACAAGCTAGCACAGCTACGCATTATTTT.

The chain uses TRBV6-1 and TRBJ2-3; D is unclear. Germline assignment: CDR1 MNHNS and CDR2 SASEGT. Trimming pared 7 bases from V and 5 bases from J, leaving 7 bases between. This CDR3 has 11 amino acids. The CDR3 region is CASMREDTQYF. CDR3 nucleotides: TGTGCCAGCATGCGAGAAGATACGCAGTATTTT.

The chain uses TRBV6-1 and TRBJ2-2; D unclear. Trimming took 3 bases from V and 6 from J, leaving 11 bases between them. The germline CDR1 and CDR2 sequences are MNHNS and SASEGT. This CDR3 has 14 residues. The CDR3 bases are TGTGCCAGCAGTGATCTTAGCTTCGCCGGGGAGCTGTTTTTT. It codes for CASSDLSFAGELFF.

This clonotype was found many times. The chain couples TRBV28 to TRBJ1-6; TRBD1 might be the D (6 bases). The CDR3 spans 13 residues. Germline V CDR1 and CDR2: MDHEN, SYDVKM. Trimming took 3 bases from V and 10 from J, leaving 10 bases between them. The CDR3, as DNA: TGTGCCAGCAGTTTCAGGGGAGGATCACCCCTCCACTTT. It is translated as CASSFRGGSPLHF.

This clonotype appeared a single time. The chain recombines TRBV11-2 with TRBJ2-5; D is perhaps TRBD2 (6 bases). The germline gives CDR1 SGHAT, CDR2 FQNNGV. The CDR3 is 16 residues long. CDR3: CASGSRDSAHQETQYF. Here the CDR3 DNA reads TGTGCGAGCGGATCCCGGGACTCGGCACACCAAGAGACCCAGTACTTC.

This clonotype was seen only once. This sequence may be a read error, since a much larger clone differs from it by one base. The chain couples TRBV28 to TRBJ2-5; 9 bases map to TRBD2. The CDR3 loop spans 15 amino acids. CDR1 and CDR2 (germline): MDHEN, SYDVKM. CDR3 region: CASSPNSGRGEIQYF. CDR3 bases: TGTGCCAGCAGTCCCAATAGCGGGAGAGGGGAGATCCAGTACTTC.

This clonotype was seen repeatedly, ten times or more. The rearrangement uses TRBV10-2 and TRBJ1-5, with D possibly being TRBD1 (5 bases). The CDR3 length is 15 residues. Trimming left V 0 bases short and J 6 bases short, with 12 bases between. Germline V gives CDR1 WSHSY, CDR2 SAAADI. The DNA for the CDR3 is TGCGCCAGCAGTGAGTCCGGGGGTGAGGGTCAGCCCCAGCATTTT. It is translated as CASSESGGEGQPQHF.

With regard to this clonotype: The junction and the germline gene differ at one end; a read error may be behind it. The chain uses TRBV5-1 and TRBJ2-3, with 8 nucleotides matching TRBD1. The CDR3 extends over 16 amino acids. Germline CDR1 and CDR2: SGHRS and YFSETQ. The CDR3, as DNA: TGTGCCAGCAGCCGGCAACAGGGGGTTTACACAGATACGCAGTATTTT. Amino acids: CASSRQQGVYTDTQYF.

This clonotype was seen just once. One junction end does not reproduce the germline sequence, and a read error may be involved. The J gene is TRBJ1-5, the V gene TRBV12-3 or TRBV12-4; D call uncertain. The CDR3 sequence is 14 residues long. The CDR3 reads CANSLATSDHPQHF. The CDR3 DNA reads as TGTGCCAACAGTTTAGCGACCTCAGATCATCCCCAGCATTTT.

Many counts were recorded for this clonotype. The chain couples TRBV4-1 to TRBJ2-7; 15 positions match TRBD2. The CDR3 extends over 17 amino acids. V gave up 2 bases and J gave up 3 bases; unmatched junction bases: 5. From germline, CDR1 is MGHRA and CDR2 YSYEKL. The CDR3 DNA sequence: TGCGCCAGCAGCCAACGACAGGGACTAGCGGGAGGCTACGAGCAGTACTTC. This gives the protein CASSQRQGLAGGYEQYF.

Note on this clonotype: No conserved phenylalanine or tryptophan ends this CDR3, so it is likely a read error. The chain joins TRBV11-2 to TRBJ2-1; D gene ambiguous. CDR3 size: 12 residues. Germline V gives CDR1 SGHAT, CDR2 FQNNGV. This chain's CDR3 is CVSIPEYNEQFL. Written as DNA, the CDR3 is TGTGTCAGCATCCCGGAGTACAATGAGCAGTTCCTC.

About this clonotype: This likely comes from a read error, as the CDR3 has no conserved phenylalanine or tryptophan at its end. The V gene is TRBV5-6, the J gene TRBJ1-1; a weak D match, TRBD1 (5 bases). The V end lost 5 bases, the J end lost 1 base, and 15 bases lay between the germline ends. Per the germline V gene, CDR1 is SGHDT and CDR2 is YYEEEE. This CDR3 is built from 15 residues. The CDR3 nucleotides are TGTGCCAGCAGGAGGGGCCCAGACTCGAACACTGAAGCTTTCTCC. As protein: CASRRGPDSNTEAFS.

In its sample, this clonotype was seen many times. The rearrangement links TRBV2 to TRBJ2-5, with D hard to call. CDR1 is SNHLY and CDR2 is FYNNEI in the germline V gene. The CDR3 covers 13 residues. Trimming removed 1 base at V and 5 bases at J, with 8 bases between. DNA of the CDR3: TGTGCCAGCAGTGAAGGGTCGGGCGAGACCCAGTACTTC. It is translated as CASSEGSGETQYF. Using reference TRBV2 and TRBJ2-5 for the parts outside the CDR3, the full variable domain is EPEVTQTPSHQVTQMGQEVILRCVPISNHLYFYWYRQILGQKVEFLVSFYNNEISEKSEIFDDQFSVERPDGSNFTLKIRSTKLEDSAMYFCASSEGSGETQYFGPGTRLLVL.

This clonotype was seen once. A read error is possible here, since a much larger clone lies one base away. The chain couples TRBV28 to TRBJ2-1, with TRBD2 identical over 9 bases. This CDR3 contains 15 residues. The germline V gene encodes CDR1 MDHEN and CDR2 SYDVKM. V shed 6 bases and J 8 bases; nucleotides not matched to a gene: 11. Written as DNA, the CDR3 is TGTGCCAGCAGGACCCCTAGCGGGACGCAGGATGAGCAGTTCTTC. It codes for CASRTPSGTQDEQFF.

On this clonotype itself: One junction end does not reproduce the germline sequence, and a read error may be involved. This sequence joins TRBV11-2 and TRBJ1-2; D not certain. Per the germline V gene, CDR1 is SGHAT and CDR2 is FQNNGV. This CDR3 spans 13 amino acids. CDR3 residues: CASSLGEGGGNTF. Here the CDR3 DNA reads TGTGCCAGCAGCTTAGGAGAGGGAGGTGGCAACACCTTC.

The sample holds many counts of this clonotype. This chain joins TRBV5-1 and TRBJ2-3, with 8 bases matching TRBD2. CDR1 is SGHRS, CDR2 YFSETQ, per germline. V shed 5 bases and J 4 bases; nucleotides not matched to a gene: 21. This CDR3 spans 19 amino acids. The CDR3 DNA is TGCGCCAGCAGTTTTGGAGGGTTAGCGGGAAGTCTTTCTGCAGATACGCAGTATTTT. As protein: CASSFGGLAGSLSADTQYF.

As for this clonotype: As the CDR3 is not closed by the conserved phenylalanine or tryptophan, this likely results from a read error. Because the CDR3's place on the DNA is in doubt, the DNA is left out and the CDR3 is given as listed by TCRdb. The chain joins TRBV6-1 to TRBJ2-7; the table gives TRBD1 as D, unverified against the DNA. The CDR3 has 14 residues if both end residues are counted. The germline CDR1 and CDR2 sequences are MNHNS and SASEGT. This CDR3 reads CASNVGSRTTEQYL.